This T cell receptor (beta chain) comes out of a study of shared clonotypes between healthy human individuals. Study information: Per donor, CD8 memory used one plate, CD8 naive used two, CD4 memory used three and CD4 naive used three.

An assay was performed, and its level was deep. In the original analysis: ImmunoSEQ yielded junction-only sequences lacking quality scores, so filtering differed. Only in-frame clones appear in the TCRdb table, and some are missing; sequencing was by immunoSEQ multiplex PCR. V and J calls and clone size are copied from that table; D and trimming were computed from the DNA. The table has over a million clones, around 95% seen once; the top ten hold about 1%. Trimming took off 0 bases at V and 2 bases at J, with 8 bases between the two ends. CDR1 is SGHRS and CDR2 is YFSETQ in the germline V gene. The CDR3 extends over 14 amino acids. Study-wide results and caveats: Relative to their counterparts shared across all four donors, non-shared clonotypes exhibited diminished generation probabilities.

As regards this clone: Antigen specificity is unknown. At the DNA level, this CDR3 is encoded by other sequences in the same sample as well.

This clonotype was sampled from a man aged 25 to 40 in good health. The V gene is TRBV5-1, the J gene TRBJ2-5; perhaps TRBD2 as D (5 bases). The sample taken for sequencing was naive CD4+ T cells sorted from blood. Subset specified: CD45RA+ positively selected. CDR3 amino acids: CASSLVPGQETQYF. CDR3 coding DNA: TGCGCCAGCAGCTTGGTACCGGGGCAAGAGACCCAGTACTTC.